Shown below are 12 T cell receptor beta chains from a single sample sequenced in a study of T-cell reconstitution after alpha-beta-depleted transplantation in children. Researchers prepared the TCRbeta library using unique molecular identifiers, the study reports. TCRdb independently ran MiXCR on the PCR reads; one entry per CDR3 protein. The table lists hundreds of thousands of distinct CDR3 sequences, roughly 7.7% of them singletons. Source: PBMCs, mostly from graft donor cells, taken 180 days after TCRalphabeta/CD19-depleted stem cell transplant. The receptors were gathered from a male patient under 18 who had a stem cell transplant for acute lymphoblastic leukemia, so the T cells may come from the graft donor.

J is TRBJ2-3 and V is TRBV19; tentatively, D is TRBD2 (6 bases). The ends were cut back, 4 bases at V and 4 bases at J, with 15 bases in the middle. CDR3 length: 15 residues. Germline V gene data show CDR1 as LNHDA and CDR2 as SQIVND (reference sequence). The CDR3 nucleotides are TGTGCCAGTAGTAGACCGGGAGCTGCCCCAGATACGCAGTATTTT. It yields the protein CASSRPGAAPDTQYF.

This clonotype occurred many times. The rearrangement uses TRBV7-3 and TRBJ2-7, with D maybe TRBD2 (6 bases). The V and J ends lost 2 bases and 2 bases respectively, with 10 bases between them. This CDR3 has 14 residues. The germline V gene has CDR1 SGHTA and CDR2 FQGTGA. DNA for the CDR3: TGTGCCAGCAGCTTAGAGGGAGGACCCTACGAGCAGTACTTC. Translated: CASSLEGGPYEQYF. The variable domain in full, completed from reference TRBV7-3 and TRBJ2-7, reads GAGVSQTPSNKVTEKGKYVELRCDPISGHTALYWYRQSLGQGPEFLIYFQGTGAADDSGLPNDRFFAVRPEGSVSTLKIQRTERGDSAVYLCASSLEGGPYEQYFGPGTRLTVT.

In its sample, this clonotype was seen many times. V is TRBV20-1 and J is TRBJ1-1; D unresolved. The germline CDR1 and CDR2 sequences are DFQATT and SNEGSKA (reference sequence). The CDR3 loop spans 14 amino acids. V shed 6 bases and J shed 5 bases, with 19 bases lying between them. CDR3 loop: CSATPAAVGTEAFF. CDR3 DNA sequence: TGCAGTGCCACCCCGGCGGCAGTAGGAACTGAAGCTTTCTTT.

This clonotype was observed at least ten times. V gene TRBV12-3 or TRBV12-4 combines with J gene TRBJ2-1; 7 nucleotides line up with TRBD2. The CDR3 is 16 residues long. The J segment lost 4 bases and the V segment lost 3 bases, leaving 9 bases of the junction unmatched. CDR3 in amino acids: CASSFASTSWYNEQFF. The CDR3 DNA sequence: TGTGCCAGCAGTTTCGCTTCGACTAGCTGGTACAATGAGCAGTTCTTC.

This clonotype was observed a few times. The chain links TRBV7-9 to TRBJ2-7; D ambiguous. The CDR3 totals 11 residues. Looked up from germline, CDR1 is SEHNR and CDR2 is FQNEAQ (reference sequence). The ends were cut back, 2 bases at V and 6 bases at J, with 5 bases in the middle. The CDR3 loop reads CASSLSVEQYF. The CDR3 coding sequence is TGTGCCAGCAGCTTATCCGTCGAGCAGTACTTC.

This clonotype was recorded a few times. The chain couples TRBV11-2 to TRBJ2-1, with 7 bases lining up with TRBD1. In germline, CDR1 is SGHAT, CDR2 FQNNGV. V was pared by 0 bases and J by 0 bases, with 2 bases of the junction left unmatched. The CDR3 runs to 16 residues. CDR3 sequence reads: CASSLDGDSSYNEQFF. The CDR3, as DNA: TGTGCCAGCAGCTTAGATGGGGACAGCTCCTACAATGAGCAGTTCTTC.

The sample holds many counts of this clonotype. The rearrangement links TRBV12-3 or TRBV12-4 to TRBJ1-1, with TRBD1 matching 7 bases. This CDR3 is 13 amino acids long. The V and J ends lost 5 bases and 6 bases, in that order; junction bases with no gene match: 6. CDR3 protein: CASSPRQGPEAFF. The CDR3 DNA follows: TGTGCCAGCAGTCCAAGACAGGGACCTGAAGCTTTCTTT.

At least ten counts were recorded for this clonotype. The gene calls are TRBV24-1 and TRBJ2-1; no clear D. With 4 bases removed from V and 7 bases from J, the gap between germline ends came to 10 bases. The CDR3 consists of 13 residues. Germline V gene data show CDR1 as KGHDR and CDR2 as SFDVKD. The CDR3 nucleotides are TGTGCCACCAGTGAACCAGACAAGAATGAGCAGTTCTTC. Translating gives CATSEPDKNEQFF.

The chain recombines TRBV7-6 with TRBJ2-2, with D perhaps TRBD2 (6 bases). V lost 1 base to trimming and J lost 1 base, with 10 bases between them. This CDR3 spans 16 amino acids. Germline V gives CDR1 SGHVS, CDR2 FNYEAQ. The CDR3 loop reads CASSLVPGLNTGELFF. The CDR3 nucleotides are TGTGCCAGCAGCTTAGTCCCGGGACTGAACACCGGGGAGCTGTTTTTT.

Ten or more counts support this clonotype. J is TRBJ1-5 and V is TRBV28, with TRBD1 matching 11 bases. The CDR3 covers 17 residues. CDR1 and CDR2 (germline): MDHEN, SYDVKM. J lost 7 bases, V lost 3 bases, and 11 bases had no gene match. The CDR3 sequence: CASSLAGIGQGAQPQHF. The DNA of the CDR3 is TGTGCCAGCAGTTTGGCCGGGATTGGACAGGGGGCCCAGCCCCAGCATTTT.

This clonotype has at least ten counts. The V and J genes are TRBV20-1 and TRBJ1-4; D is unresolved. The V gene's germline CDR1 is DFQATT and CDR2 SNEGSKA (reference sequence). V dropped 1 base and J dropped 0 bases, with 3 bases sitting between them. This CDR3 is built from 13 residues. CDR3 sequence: CSARGATNEKLFF. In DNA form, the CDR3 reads TGCAGTGCTAGAGGGGCAACTAATGAAAAACTGTTTTTT.

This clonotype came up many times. The CDR3 loop reads CSARSQGAIGELFF. In DNA form, the CDR3 reads TGCAGTGCTAGAAGCCAGGGGGCTATCGGGGAGCTGTTTTTT. This chain uses TRBV20-1 with TRBJ2-2, with TRBD1 identical over 8 bases. This CDR3 is 14 amino acids long. V gave up 2 bases and J gave up 7 bases; unmatched junction bases: 6. Germline values: CDR1 DFQATT, CDR2 SNEGSKA (reference sequence).